The present T cell receptor (beta chain) was sequenced within a study of T cells in Graves' hyperthyroidism and ophthalmopathy. Whole-study findings and limits: Ophthalmopathy, as predicted by the model, came a median about six months after the prediction.

The germline V gene encodes CDR1 LGHNA and CDR2 YNFKEQ. Trimming removed 4 bases from V and 5 bases from J; junction bases left unmatched: 2. The CDR3 loop spans 13 amino acids. This clonotype was detected ten times or more. Antigen unknown. Graves' hyperthyroidism was deemed stable given no ophthalmopathy progression within 18 months. Patients between 18 and 65 years old had hyperthyroidism, newly diagnosed and lasting under 2 months. RNA transcripts provided the source from which TCR beta CDR3 regions were amplified. First-round RT-PCR of the TCR CDR3 relied on the HTBI primer set. In TCRdb, the multiplex PCR reads were re-called with MiXCR into one record per CDR3 protein. Of approximately 870,000 distinct CDR3 sequences in the sample, about two fifths are singletons; the top ten hold approximately 10%.

The V call is TRBV4-2, the J call TRBJ2-7; 10 nucleotides line up with TRBD2. Input material: blood. The source of this sequence is a man between 18 and 29 years old with Graves' hyperthyroidism. The CDR3 is CASSPGTSDEQYF. The CDR3 DNA follows: TGTGCCAGCAGCCCCGGGACTAGCGACGAGCAGTACTTC.